These 6 T cell receptor beta chains came from one sample sequenced in a study of blood T cells in healthy people across ages. Combining a sample-barcoded 5' primer with a J-beta primer mix, a second PCR ran for about 7 to 11 cycles. TCRdb re-derived calls from the 5' RACE reads in MiXCR, one entry per CDR3 protein. The sample has approximately 600,000 distinct CDR3 sequences; roughly three fifths are singletons. The sequencing sample was made of blood. These receptors were taken from a man between 60 and 70 years old in good health.

This clonotype was detected once. This sequence joins TRBV25-1 and TRBJ2-1; 8 bases fit TRBD2. The V segment lost 4 bases and the J segment 4 bases; nucleotides outside the gene matches: 9. Germline V lookup: CDR1 MGHDK, CDR2 SYGVNS. The CDR3 has 16 residues. CDR3 region: CASSAFGGGRYNEQFF. CDR3 nucleotides: TGTGCCAGCAGTGCCTTTGGCGGGGGGCGGTACAATGAGCAGTTCTTC.

The chain combines TRBV25-1 with TRBJ1-2, with a possible D match to TRBD1 (5 bases). Trimming removed 6 bases from V and 8 bases from J, with 13 bases in between. This CDR3 spans 12 amino acids. The germline V gene encodes CDR1 MGHDK and CDR2 SYGVNS. The CDR3 DNA sequence: TGTGCCAGCAGGGGGGGAGTGCGGGGCTACACCTTC. Protein product: CASRGGVRGYTF.

The genes are TRBV11-2 and TRBJ2-5; TRBD2 aligns across 15 bases. This CDR3 is built from 16 residues. Germline CDR1 and CDR2: SGHAT and FQNNGV. V was clipped by 5 bases and J by 4 bases; unmatched bases: 5. Here the CDR3 reads CASSGKGLAGGETQYF. DNA of the CDR3: TGTGCCAGCAGCGGGAAGGGACTAGCGGGGGGAGAGACCCAGTACTTC.

This clonotype has just one count. The J gene is TRBJ1-3, the V gene TRBV7-9, with D unclear. The CDR3 extends over 16 amino acids. Germline-derived CDR1 and CDR2 are SEHNR and FQNEAQ (reference sequence). Trimming took 1 base from V and 1 from J, leaving 11 bases between them. The CDR3 protein is CASSLVGRLSGNTIYF. As DNA, the CDR3 is TGTGCCAGCAGCTTAGTCGGCAGATTGTCTGGAAACACCATATATTTT.

The CDR3 sequence: CASSQTGGNGYGYTF. Written as DNA, the CDR3 is TGTGCCAGCAGCCAAACAGGGGGCAACGGCTATGGCTACACCTTC. The chain is built from TRBV7-2 and TRBJ1-2, with 9 positions matching TRBD1. The CDR3 contains 15 residues. Germline-derived CDR1 and CDR2 are SGHTA and FQGNSA. Losses at the gene ends were 5 bases for V and 4 bases for J; bases not matched to a gene: 8. Complete variable domain (other parts from reference TRBV7-2 and TRBJ1-2): GAGVSQSPSNKVTEKGKDVELRCDPISGHTALYWYRQSLGQGLEFLIYFQGNSAPDKSGLPSDRFSAERTGGSVSTLTIQRTQQEDSAVYLCASSQTGGNGYGYTFGSGTRLTVV.

There are a few counts of this clonotype. This chain connects TRBV3-1 to TRBJ1-5, with D unclear. The germline CDR1 and CDR2 sequences are LGHDT and YNNKEL (reference sequence). The V end was cut by 2 bases, the J end by 4 bases, with 6 bases between. The CDR3 spans 13 residues. CDR3: CASSQSRNQPQHF. CDR3 DNA: TGTGCCAGCAGCCAATCCAGAAATCAGCCCCAGCATTTT.